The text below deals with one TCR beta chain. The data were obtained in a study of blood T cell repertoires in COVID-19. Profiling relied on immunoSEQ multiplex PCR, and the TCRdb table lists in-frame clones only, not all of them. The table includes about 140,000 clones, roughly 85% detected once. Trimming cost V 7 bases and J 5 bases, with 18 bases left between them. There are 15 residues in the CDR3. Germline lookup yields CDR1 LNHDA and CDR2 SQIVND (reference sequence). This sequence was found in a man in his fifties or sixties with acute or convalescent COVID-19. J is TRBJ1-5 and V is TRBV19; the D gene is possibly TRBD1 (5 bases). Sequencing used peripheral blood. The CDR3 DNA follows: TGTGCCAGTACCCCAGGAGGGCGAGGGGATCAGCCCCAGCATTTT. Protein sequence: CASTPGGRGDQPQHF.